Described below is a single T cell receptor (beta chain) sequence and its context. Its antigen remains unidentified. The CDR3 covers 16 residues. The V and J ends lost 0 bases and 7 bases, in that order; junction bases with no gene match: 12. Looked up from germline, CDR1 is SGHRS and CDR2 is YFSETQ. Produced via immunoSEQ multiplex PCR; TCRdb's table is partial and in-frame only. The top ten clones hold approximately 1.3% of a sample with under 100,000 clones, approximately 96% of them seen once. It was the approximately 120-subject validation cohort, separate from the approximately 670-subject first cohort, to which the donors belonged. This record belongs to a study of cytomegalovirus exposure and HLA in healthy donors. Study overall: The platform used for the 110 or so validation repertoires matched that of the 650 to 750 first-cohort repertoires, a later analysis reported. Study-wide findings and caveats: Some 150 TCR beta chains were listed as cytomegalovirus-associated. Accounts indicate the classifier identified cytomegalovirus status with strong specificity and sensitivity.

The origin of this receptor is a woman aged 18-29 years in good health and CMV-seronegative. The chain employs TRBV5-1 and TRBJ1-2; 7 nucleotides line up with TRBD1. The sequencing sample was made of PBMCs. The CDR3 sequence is CASSLVGQDAQGGYTF. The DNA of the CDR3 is TGCGCCAGCAGCTTGGTCGGACAGGACGCGCAGGGTGGCTACACCTTC.